This T cell receptor (beta chain) was profiled in a study of blood T cell repertoires in COVID-19. At the level of the study: There were acute and convalescent COVID-19 samples, and they came from the United States, Italy and Spain.

With 5 bases clipped from V and 5 bases from J, the junction kept 15 bases outside the gene matches. Germline-derived CDR1 and CDR2 are LNHDA and SQIVND (reference sequence). The CDR3 is made up of 17 amino acids. Cohort assignment relied on participant-reported clinical history. Generated by immunoSEQ multiplex PCR, the TCRdb table keeps only in-frame clones and is missing some. Of roughly 190,000 clones in the sample, roughly four fifths were seen once. Input material: PBMCs or T cells enriched from blood (not recorded which). The receptor comes from a man in his forties or fifties who had recovered from COVID-19. The chain carries TRBV19 and TRBJ1-5; 7 bases agree with TRBD1. DNA of the CDR3: TGTGCCAGTAGTCCCTGGACAGGCCTGGGAGCGGATCAGCCCCAGCATTTT. Its protein product is CASSPWTGLGADQPQHF. The entire variable domain, with the rest obtained from reference TRBV19 and TRBJ1-5, is as follows: DGGITQSPKYLFRKEGQNVTLSCEQNLNHDAMYWYRQDPGQGLRLIYYSQIVNDFQKGDIAEGYSVSREKKESFPLTVTSAQKNPTAFYLCASSPWTGLGADQPQHFGDGTRLSIL.